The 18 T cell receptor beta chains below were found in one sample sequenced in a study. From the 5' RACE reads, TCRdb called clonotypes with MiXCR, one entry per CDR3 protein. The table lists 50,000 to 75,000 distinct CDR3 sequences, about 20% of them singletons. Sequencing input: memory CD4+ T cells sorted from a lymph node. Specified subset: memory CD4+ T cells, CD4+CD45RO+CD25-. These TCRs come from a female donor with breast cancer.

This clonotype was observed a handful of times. CDR3 residues: CASQDGEIGNTIYF. The CDR3 region has the DNA TGCGCCAGCCAGGACGGCGAGATAGGAAACACCATATATTTT. The chain is built from TRBV5-1 and TRBJ1-3; D is undetermined. Trimming cost V 7 bases and J 4 bases, with 15 bases left between them. The CDR3 loop spans 14 amino acids. CDR1 and CDR2 from the germline V gene are SGHRS and YFSETQ.

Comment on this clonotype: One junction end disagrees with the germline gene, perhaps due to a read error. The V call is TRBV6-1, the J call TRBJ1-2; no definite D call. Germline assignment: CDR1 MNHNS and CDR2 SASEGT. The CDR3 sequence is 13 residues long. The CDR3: CASSENAGVGYAF. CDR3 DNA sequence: TGTGCCAGCAGTGAAAATGCCGGGGTAGGCTACGCCTTC.

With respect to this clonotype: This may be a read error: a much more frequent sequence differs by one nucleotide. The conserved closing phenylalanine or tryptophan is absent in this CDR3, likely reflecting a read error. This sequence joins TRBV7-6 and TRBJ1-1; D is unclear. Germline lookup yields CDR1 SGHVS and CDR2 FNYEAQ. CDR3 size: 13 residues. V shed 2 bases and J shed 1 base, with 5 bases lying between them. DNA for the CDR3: TGTGCCAGCAGCTTAAGTTCGAACACTGAAGCTTTCTCT. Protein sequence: CASSLSSNTEAFS.

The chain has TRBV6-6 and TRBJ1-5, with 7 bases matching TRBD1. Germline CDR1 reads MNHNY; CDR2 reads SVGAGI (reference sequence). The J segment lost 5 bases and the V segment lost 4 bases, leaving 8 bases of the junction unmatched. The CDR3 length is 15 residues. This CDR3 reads CASSSPGQRHQPQHF. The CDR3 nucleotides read TGTGCCAGCAGTTCCCCGGGACAGAGACATCAGCCCCAGCATTTT.

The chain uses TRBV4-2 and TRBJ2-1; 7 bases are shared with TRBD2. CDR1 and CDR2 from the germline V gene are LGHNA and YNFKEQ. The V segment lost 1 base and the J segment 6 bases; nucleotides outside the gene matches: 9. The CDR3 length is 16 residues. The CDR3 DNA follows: TGTGCCAGCAGCCAAGGCACTAGCGAGGCTTCCAATGAGCAGTTCTTC. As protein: CASSQGTSEASNEQFF.

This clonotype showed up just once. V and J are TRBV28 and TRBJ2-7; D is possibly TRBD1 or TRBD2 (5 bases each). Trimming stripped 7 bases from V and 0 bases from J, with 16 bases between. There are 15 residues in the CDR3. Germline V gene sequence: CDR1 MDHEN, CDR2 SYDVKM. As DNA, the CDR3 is TGTGCCAGCACAGGAGGCAGGGAGTTCTCCTACGAGCAGTACTTC. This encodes CASTGGREFSYEQYF.

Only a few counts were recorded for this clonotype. The CDR3 sequence: CSPAERSYNEQFF. The DNA of the CDR3 is TGCAGTCCCGCGGAGAGGTCCTACAATGAGCAGTTCTTC. The chain uses TRBV20-1 and TRBJ2-1; D remains ambiguous. The V end was cut by 8 bases, the J end by 1 base, with 12 bases between. Germline V gene lookup returns CDR1 DFQATT and CDR2 SNEGSKA (reference sequence). The CDR3 extends over 13 amino acids.

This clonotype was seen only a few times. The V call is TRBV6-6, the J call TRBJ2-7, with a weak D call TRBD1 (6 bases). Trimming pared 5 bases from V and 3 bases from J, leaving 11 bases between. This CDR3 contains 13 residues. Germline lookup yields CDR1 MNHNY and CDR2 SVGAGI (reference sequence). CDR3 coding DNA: TGTGCCAGCAGTAGTGGACAGAACTACGAGCAGTACTTC. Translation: CASSSGQNYEQYF.

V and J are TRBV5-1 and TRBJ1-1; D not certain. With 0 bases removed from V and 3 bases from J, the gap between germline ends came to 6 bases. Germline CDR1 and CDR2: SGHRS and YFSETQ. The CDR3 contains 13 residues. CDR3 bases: TGCGCCAGCAGCTTGGGCGAGCACACTGAAGCTTTCTTT. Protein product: CASSLGEHTEAFF. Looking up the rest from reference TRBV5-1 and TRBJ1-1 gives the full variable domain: KAGVTQTPRYLIKTRGQQVTLSCSPISGHRSVSWYQQTPGQGLQFLFEYFSETQRNKGNFPGRFSGRQFSNSRSEMNVSTLELGDSALYLCASSLGEHTEAFFGQGTRLTVV.

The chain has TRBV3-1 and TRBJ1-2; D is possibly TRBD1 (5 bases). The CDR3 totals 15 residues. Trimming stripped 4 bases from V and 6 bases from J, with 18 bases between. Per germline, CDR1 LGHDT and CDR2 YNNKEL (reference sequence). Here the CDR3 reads CASSPSRQGGHGYTF. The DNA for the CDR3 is TGTGCCAGCAGCCCAAGCCGGCAGGGAGGTCATGGCTACACCTTC.

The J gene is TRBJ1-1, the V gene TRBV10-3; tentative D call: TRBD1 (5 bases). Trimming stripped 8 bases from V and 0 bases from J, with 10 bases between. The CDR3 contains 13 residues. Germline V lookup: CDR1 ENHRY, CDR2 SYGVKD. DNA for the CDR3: TGTGCCATCCTAGGGGCAGTGAACACTGAAGCTTTCTTT. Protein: CAILGAVNTEAFF.

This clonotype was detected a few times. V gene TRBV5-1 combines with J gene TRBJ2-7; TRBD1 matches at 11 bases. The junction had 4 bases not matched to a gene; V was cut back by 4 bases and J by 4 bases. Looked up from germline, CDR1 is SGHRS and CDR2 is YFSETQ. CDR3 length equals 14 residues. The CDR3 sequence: CASSRDRGIYEQYF. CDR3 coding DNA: TGCGCCAGCAGCCGGGACAGGGGGATATACGAGCAGTACTTC. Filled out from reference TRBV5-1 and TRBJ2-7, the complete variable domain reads KAGVTQTPRYLIKTRGQQVTLSCSPISGHRSVSWYQQTPGQGLQFLFEYFSETQRNKGNFPGRFSGRQFSNSRSEMNVSTLELGDSALYLCASSRDRGIYEQYFGPGTRLTVT.

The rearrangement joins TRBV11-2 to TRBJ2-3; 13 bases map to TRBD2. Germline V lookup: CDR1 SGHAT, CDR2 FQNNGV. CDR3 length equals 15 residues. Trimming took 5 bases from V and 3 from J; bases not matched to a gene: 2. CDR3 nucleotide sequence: TGTGCCAGCAGCCTGACTAGCGGGAGGACAGATACGCAGTATTTT. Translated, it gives CASSLTSGRTDTQYF.

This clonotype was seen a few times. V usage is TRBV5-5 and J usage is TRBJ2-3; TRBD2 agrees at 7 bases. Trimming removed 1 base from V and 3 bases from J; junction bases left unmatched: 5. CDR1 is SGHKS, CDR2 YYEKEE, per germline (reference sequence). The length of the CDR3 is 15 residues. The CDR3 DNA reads TGTGCCAGCAGCTTGAATCTGGGGGGGACAGATACGCAGTATTTT. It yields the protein CASSLNLGGTDTQYF.

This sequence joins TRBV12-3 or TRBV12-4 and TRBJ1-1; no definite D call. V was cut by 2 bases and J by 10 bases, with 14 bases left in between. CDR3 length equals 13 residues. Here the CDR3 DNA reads TGTGCCAGCAGTTTAAGTTCCGGCCAGCGAGCTTTCTTT. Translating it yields CASSLSSGQRAFF.

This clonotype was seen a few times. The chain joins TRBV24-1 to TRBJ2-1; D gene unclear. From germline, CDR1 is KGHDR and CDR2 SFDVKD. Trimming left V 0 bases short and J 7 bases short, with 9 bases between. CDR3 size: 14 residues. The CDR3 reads CATSDLRRVNEQFF. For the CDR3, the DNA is TGTGCCACCAGTGATTTGAGGAGAGTAAATGAGCAGTTCTTC.

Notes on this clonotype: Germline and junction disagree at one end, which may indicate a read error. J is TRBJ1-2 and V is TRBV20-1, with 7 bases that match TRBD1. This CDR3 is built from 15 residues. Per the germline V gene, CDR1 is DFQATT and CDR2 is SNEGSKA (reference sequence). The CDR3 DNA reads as TGCAGTGCTAGAAAGAGGGGACAGAGTAACTATGGCGACACCTTC. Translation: CSARKRGQSNYGDTF.

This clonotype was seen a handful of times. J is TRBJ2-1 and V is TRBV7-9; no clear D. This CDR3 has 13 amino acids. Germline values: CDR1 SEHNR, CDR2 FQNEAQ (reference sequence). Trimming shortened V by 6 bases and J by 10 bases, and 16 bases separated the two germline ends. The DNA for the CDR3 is TGTGCCAGCAGTCCGGATCGGGCCTCCGAGCAGTTCTTC. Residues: CASSPDRASEQFF.